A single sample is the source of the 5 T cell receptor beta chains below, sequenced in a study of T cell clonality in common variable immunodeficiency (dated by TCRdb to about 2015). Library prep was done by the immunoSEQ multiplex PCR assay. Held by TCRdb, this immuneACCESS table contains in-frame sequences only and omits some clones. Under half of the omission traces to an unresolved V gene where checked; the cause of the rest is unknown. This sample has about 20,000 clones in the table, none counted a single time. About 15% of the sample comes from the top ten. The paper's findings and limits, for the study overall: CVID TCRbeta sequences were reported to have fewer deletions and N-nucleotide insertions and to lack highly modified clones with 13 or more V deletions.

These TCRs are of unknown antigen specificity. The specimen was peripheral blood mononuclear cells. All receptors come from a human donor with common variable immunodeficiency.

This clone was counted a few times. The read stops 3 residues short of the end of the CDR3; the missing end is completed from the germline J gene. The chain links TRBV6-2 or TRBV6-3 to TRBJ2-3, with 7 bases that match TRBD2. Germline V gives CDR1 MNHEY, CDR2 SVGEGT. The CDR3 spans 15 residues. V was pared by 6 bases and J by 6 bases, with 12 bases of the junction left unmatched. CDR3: CASRDSRGVLDTQYF. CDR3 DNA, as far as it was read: TGTGCCAGCAGAGACTCTCGGGGGGTGCTCGATACG.

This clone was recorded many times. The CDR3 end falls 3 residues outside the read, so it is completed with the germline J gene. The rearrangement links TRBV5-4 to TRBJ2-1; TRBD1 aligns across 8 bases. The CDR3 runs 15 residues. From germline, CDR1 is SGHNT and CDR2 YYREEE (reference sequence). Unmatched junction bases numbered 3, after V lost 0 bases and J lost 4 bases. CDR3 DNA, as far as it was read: TGTGCCAGCAGCTTGGAGGGACAGGTATACAATGAG. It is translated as CASSLEGQVYNE. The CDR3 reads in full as CASSLEGQVYNEQFF.

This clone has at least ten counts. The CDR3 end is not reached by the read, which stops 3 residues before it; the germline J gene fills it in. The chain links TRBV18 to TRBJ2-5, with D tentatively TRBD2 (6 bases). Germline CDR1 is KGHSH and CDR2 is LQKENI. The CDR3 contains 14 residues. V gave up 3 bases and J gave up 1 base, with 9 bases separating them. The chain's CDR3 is CASSPRGTQETQYF. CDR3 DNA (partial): TGTGCCAGCTCACCCCGGGGGACCCAAGAGACC.

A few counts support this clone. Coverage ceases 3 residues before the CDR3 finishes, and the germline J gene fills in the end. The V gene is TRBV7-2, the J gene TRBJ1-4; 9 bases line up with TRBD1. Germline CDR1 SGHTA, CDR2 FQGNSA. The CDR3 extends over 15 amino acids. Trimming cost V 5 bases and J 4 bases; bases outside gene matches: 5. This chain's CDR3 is CASSQRTGVNEKLFF. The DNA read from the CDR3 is TGTGCCAGCAGCCAAAGGACAGGGGTTAATGAAAAA.

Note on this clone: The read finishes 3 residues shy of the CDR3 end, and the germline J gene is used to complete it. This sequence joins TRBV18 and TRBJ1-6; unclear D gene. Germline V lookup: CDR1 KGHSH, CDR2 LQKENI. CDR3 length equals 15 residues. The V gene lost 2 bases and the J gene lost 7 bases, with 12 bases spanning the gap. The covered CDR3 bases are TGTGCCAGCTCACCAGCGGGATCCCTAAATTCACCC. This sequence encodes CASSPAGSLNSP. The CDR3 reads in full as CASSPAGSLNSPLHF.